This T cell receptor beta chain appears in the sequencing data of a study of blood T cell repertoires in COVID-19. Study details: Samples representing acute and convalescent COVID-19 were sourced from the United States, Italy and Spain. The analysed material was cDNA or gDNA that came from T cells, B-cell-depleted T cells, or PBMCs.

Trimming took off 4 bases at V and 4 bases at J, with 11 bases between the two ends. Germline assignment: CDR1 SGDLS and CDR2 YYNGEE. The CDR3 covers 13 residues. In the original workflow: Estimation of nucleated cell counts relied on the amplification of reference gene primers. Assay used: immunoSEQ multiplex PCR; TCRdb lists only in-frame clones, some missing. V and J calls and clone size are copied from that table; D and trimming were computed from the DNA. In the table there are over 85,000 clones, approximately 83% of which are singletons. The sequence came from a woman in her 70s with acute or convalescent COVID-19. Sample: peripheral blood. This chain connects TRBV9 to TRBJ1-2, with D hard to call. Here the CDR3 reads CASSRAGSYGYTF. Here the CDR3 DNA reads TGTGCCAGCAGCCGGGCGGGCTCCTATGGCTACACCTTC. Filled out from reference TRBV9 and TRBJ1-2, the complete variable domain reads DSGVTQTPKHLITATGQRVTLRCSPRSGDLSVYWYQQSLDQGLQFLIQYYNGEERAKGNILERFSAQQFPDLHSELNLSSLELGDSALYFCASSRAGSYGYTFGSGTRLTVV.